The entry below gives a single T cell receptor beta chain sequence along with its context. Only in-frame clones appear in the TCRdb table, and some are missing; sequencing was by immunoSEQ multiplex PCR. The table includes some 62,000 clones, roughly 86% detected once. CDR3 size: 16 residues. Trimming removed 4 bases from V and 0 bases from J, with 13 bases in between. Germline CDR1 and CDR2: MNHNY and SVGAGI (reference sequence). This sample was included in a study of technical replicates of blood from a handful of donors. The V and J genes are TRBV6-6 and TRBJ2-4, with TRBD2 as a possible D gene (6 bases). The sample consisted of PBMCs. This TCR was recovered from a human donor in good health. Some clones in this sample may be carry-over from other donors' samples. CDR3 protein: CASSFTSPLAKNIQYF. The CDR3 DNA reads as TGTGCCAGCAGTTTCACTAGCCCCTTAGCCAAAAACATTCAGTACTTC.